This T cell receptor (beta chain) was found in a study of tumor-infiltrating lymphocytes in primary liver carcinoma. DNA and RNA were both co-extracted from around 20-30 mg of bulk tissue that had not been sorted. Patients had chronic HBV infection and were treatment-naive. Total RNA (about 500 ng) served as template for TCR beta cDNA synthesis primed by a constant-region primer. What produced the TCR beta libraries was three nested multiplex PCR rounds using slightly modified ARM-PCR. Both of the initial two PCR rounds ran for roughly 10 cycles and employed TRBV1-TRBV30 forward primers alongside a C-beta reverse primer. A single record per CDR3 protein comes from TCRdb applying MiXCR to the multiplex PCR reads. The sample records approximately 92,000 distinct CDR3 sequences, around 63% being singletons. Study-wide results and caveats: A fraction of only about 7.5-25% of top clones appeared in all five tumor regions.

About this clonotype: Its antigen is still unknown. One end of the junction varies from germline; a read error may be responsible.

The CDR3 is 13 amino acids. Germline V lookup: CDR1 SGHAT, CDR2 FQNNGV. This chain joins TRBV11-2 and TRBJ1-1, with TRBD1 as a possible D gene (5 bases). The sequence was obtained from a woman aged 55-70 years with primary liver carcinoma and hepatitis B virus infection. The sequenced sample was liver tumor tissue from sampling region 5. Subset: tumor region T5, tumor centre. CDR3 nucleotides: TGTACCAGCAGCTTCACTCGGGGCACCGAAGCTTTCTTT. This codes for CTSSFTRGTEAFF.